This T cell receptor beta chain derives from a study of blood T cell repertoires in COVID-19. The V and J ends lost 0 bases and 12 bases, in that order; junction bases with no gene match: 6. This CDR3 region has 13 residues. Germline V gives CDR1 SGHRS, CDR2 YFSETQ. Per the original data handling: Using reference gene primer amplification, nucleated cell counts were estimated. Assay used: immunoSEQ multiplex PCR; TCRdb lists only in-frame clones, some missing. D and trimming were read from the DNA, whereas the V and J calls and clone size are those reported in that table. This sample carries tens of thousands of clones, around 85% of them seen once, and the ten largest clones take roughly an eighth.

This clonotype originated in a human donor in a cohort sampled during active COVID-19. The specimen was peripheral blood. The V gene is TRBV5-1, the J gene TRBJ2-1; 7 nucleotides match TRBD2. The chain's CDR3 is CASSLAGLEAQFF. The DNA of the CDR3 is TGCGCCAGCAGCTTGGCCGGACTAGAGGCGCAGTTCTTC.